Sequencing of this TCR beta chain was carried out in a study of blood T cell repertoires in COVID-19. At the level of the study: Sources were T cells, B-cell-depleted T cells, or PBMCs; the material itself was cDNA or gDNA.

Per the germline V gene, CDR1 is SGDLS and CDR2 is YYNGEE. The germline V and J ends were trimmed by 4 bases and 5 bases, with 15 bases remaining between them. This CDR3 comprises 14 residues. A Seattle source enrolled patients during active infection and followed them longitudinally. Authors' data handling: Amplification of reference gene primers provided the estimated nucleated cell counts. Using immunoSEQ multiplex PCR, the repertoire was profiled, and TCRdb retains in-frame clones only, with some absent. V and J calls and clone size are those listed in that table; D and trimming were worked out from the DNA. The data show fewer than 200,000 clones, around 90% seen once.

The V gene is TRBV9, the J gene TRBJ2-5; the D gene is possibly TRBD1 (6 bases). Material: peripheral blood. This TCR came from a woman of 80 years or more with COVID-19, enrolled during active disease. The CDR3: CASSRTVKGETQYF. CDR3 bases: TGTGCCAGCAGCCGGACAGTCAAGGGGGAGACCCAGTACTTC.